The T cell receptor beta chain under discussion was sequenced for a study of cytomegalovirus exposure and HLA in healthy donors. In germline, CDR1 is KGHSH, CDR2 LQKENI. The CDR3 sequence is 16 residues long. Trimming took off 3 bases at V and 4 bases at J, with 18 bases between the two ends. Amplification used 60 Vbeta primers and 13 Jbeta primers. Assay used: immunoSEQ multiplex PCR; TCRdb lists only in-frame clones, some missing. The table lists about 200,000 clones, 70% to 80% of them singletons. This clone was counted between two and nine times. Its specificity is unknown. Findings and caveats of the study: For presence/absence analyses, sequencing depth was assumed to be roughly uniform across donors.

The specimen sequenced was PBMCs. The chain employs TRBV18 and TRBJ1-2; weak D call: TRBD1 (6 bases). This receptor was identified in a woman in her twenties or thirties in good health and CMV-seronegative. The CDR3 sequence: CASSPTSPTGVYGYTF. The CDR3 nucleotides are TGTGCCAGCTCACCGACTTCCCCGACAGGTGTCTATGGCTACACCTTC.